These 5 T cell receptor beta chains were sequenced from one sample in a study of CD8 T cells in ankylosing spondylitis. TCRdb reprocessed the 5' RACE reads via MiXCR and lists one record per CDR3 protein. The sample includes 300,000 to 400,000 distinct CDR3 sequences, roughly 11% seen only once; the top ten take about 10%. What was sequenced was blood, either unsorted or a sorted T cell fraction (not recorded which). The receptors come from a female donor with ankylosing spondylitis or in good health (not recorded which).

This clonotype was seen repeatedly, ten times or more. CDR3 sequence (DNA): TGTGCCAGCTCACCGGACAGGGGAAGGGCCAAAAACATTCAGTACTTC. This translates into CASSPDRGRAKNIQYF. The chain recombines TRBV18 with TRBJ2-4; 9 bases map to TRBD1. Germline values: CDR1 KGHSH, CDR2 LQKENI. J lost 1 base, V lost 3 bases, and 4 bases had no gene match. The CDR3 runs to 16 residues. Variable domain in full (rest from reference TRBV18 and TRBJ2-4): NAGVMQNPRHLVRRRGQEARLRCSPMKGHSHVYWYRQLPEEGLKFMVYLQKENIIDESGMPKERFSAEFPKEGPSILRIQQVVRGDSAAYFCASSPDRGRAKNIQYFGAGTRLSVL.

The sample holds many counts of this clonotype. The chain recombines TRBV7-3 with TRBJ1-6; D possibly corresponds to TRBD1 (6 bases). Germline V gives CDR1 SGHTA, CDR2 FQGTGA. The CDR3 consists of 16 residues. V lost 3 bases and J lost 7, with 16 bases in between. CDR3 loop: CASSLRGGVTNSPLHF. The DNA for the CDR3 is TGTGCCAGCAGCTTGAGAGGGGGAGTAACGAATTCACCCCTCCACTTT.

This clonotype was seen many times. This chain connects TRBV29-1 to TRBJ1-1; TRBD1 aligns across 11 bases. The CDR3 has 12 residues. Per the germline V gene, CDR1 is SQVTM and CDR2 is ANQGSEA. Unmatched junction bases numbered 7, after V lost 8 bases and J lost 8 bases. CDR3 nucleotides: TGCAGCTCCGGACAGGGGGCCAGGGAAGCTTTCTTT. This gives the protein CSSGQGAREAFF.

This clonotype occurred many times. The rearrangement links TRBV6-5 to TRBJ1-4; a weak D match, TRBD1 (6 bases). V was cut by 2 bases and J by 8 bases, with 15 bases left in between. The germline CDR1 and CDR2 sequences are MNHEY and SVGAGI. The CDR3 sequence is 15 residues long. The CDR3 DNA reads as TGTGCCAGCAGTTACGGTGCGGACAGTGCGGAAAAACTGTTTTTT. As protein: CASSYGADSAEKLFF.

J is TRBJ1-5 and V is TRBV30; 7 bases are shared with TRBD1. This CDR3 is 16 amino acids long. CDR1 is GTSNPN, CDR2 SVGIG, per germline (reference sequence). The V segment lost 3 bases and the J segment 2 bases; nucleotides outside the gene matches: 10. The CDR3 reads CAWRRADRVGNQPQHF. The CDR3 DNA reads TGTGCCTGGAGGAGGGCTGACAGGGTCGGCAATCAGCCCCAGCATTTT.